A selection of T cell receptor beta chains follows, all from one sample in a study of post-analysis software for immune sequencing data. A single record per CDR3 protein comes from TCRdb applying MiXCR to the PCR reads. The sample lists approximately 260,000 distinct CDR3 sequences; 35% to 45% were seen once. Specimen: blood. Receptors were obtained from a girl under 18 with multiple sclerosis. Both conserved end residues are part of each CDR3. A D gene is named only where the DNA matches it firmly. The size of a clone is reported for some rows only, either as once, few or many, or as a class for expanded clones.

TRBJ2-1	TRBD2	many	TRBV14	TGTGCCAGCAGCCAAGTATCACTAGCGGGAGGAGGTGGTTTTTCCTACAATGAGCAGTTCTTC	CASSQVSLAGGGGFSYNEQFF
TRBJ1-4	-	few	TRBV6-2/TRBV6-3	TGTGCCAGCAGTTACCGGTCAGGCGGCCCTGCAACTAATGAAAAACTGTTTTTT	CASSYRSGGPATNEKLFF
TRBJ1-5	-	few	TRBV5-1	TGCGCCAGCAGCTTTGGAGCGAACAATCAGCCCCAGCATTTT	CASSFGANNQPQHF
TRBJ1-2	-	few	TRBV20-1	TGCAGTGCTAGAGATTGGGCCTATGGCTACACCTTC	CSARDWAYGYTF
TRBJ2-4	-	-	TRBV6-1	TGTGCCAGCAGCCCTCCCCTTTCGGGGGCCAAAAACATTCAGTACTTC	CASSPPLSGAKNIQYF
TRBJ2-1	-	many	TRBV3-1	TGTGCCAGCAGCCCAGCAGGGTCCCCCGACTACAATGAGCAGTTCTTC	CASSPAGSPDYNEQFF
TRBJ2-7	-	few	TRBV11-2	TGTGCCAGCAGCTTGGGTTCCCACGAGCAGTACTTC	CASSLGSHEQYF
TRBJ2-3	TRBD1	many	TRBV29-1	TGCAGCGTTGAATCGACAGGGGCCACAGATACGCAGTATTTT	CSVESTGATDTQYF
TRBJ2-5	TRBD1	many	TRBV4-1	TGCGCCAGCAGCCTCGGACAGGGCTACCAAGAGACCCAGTACTTC	CASSLGQGYQETQYF
TRBJ1-1	-	few	TRBV7-9	TGTGCCAGCAGCCCCTCTCGACGGGGAGACACTGAAGCTTTCTTT	CASSPSRRGDTEAFF
TRBJ2-5	TRBD2	many	TRBV7-8	TGTGCCAGCAGCTTAGCGCCGGAGCGGGGGGGGAAACAAGAGACCCAGTACTTC	CASSLAPERGGKQETQYF
TRBJ2-2	TRBD2	few	TRBV6-1	TGTGCCAGAATTAGCGGGAGTTACACCGGGGAGCTGTTTTTT	CARISGSYTGELFF
TRBJ2-3	-	-	TRBV12-3/TRBV12-4	TGTGCCAGCAGTTTAAGGGAGAGCACAGATGCGCAGTATTTT	CASSLRESTDAQYF
TRBJ2-6	-	many	TRBV5-1	TGCGCCAGCAGCTTGAACCGGGACTCTGGGGCCAACGTCCTGACTTTC	CASSLNRDSGANVLTF
TRBJ2-7	TRBD2	-	TRBV2	TGTGCCAGCAGTGCCGACATCGCGGCGGGAGGGCAGTACTTC	CASSADIAAGGQYF
TRBJ1-5	-	few	TRBV2	TGTGCCAGCAGGGGGGTCCCTGGCAATCAGCCCCAGCATTTT	CASRGVPGNQPQHF
TRBJ2-3	-	-	TRBV10-3	TGTGCCATCAGTGAGTCGTCGGGGGAAGATACGCAGTATTTT	CAISESSGEDTQYF
TRBJ1-5	-	many	TRBV20-1	TGCAGTGCTAGACCTCCCGGGACAAGGAATTCTGGGCCCCAGCATTTT	CSARPPGTRNSGPQHF
TRBJ1-5	-	few	TRBV5-7	TGTGCCAGCAGCATGGGGGATCCCCAGCATTTT	CASSMGDPQHF
TRBJ2-2	TRBD2	many	TRBV10-3	TGTGCCATCAGCTTAGCGGGAGTAGACACCGGGGAGCTGTTTTTT	CAISLAGVDTGELFF
TRBJ2-3	-	many	TRBV28	TGTGCCAGCAGGACTCGAATCACGGATACGCAGTATTTT	CASRTRITDTQYF
TRBJ1-2	-	-	TRBV29-1	TGCAGCGTTGAAGACAGCCCCGGATGGGGCTACACCTTC	CSVEDSPGWGYTF
TRBJ2-5	-	-	TRBV28	TGTGCCAGCAGTTTCGGGGGCCTCCTGACCCAGTACTTC	CASSFGGLLTQYF
TRBJ2-1	-	-	TRBV28	TGTGCCACACGGGGCTTGGGTACCAATGAGCAGTTCTTC	CATRGLGTNEQFF
TRBJ2-2	-	-	TRBV27	TGTGCCAGCAGTGTCCTGCACAGGACGGTTGCCATTACGAACACCGGGGAGCTGTTTTTT	CASSVLHRTVAITNTGELFF
TRBJ2-4	TRBD2	-	TRBV5-1	TGCGCCAGCAGCTTGGGCGGGAGGGCAATCAAAAACATTCAGTACTTC	CASSLGGRAIKNIQYF
TRBJ2-1	-	many	TRBV7-2	TGTGCCAGCAGCTTCATGGCCGATGAGCAGTTCTTC	CASSFMADEQFF
TRBJ1-6	-	many	TRBV6-5	TGTGCCACCAGCGACCCCTATAATTCACCCCTCCACTTT	CATSDPYNSPLHF
TRBJ1-4	-	many	TRBV9	TGTGCCAGCAGCGCCAGACACGGCGGTGAAAAACTGTTTTTT	CASSARHGGEKLFF
TRBJ1-1	-	many	TRBV4-1	TGCGCCAGCAGCCTCCGACGGGCAGGGGAGGCGACTGAAGCTTTCTTT	CASSLRRAGEATEAFF
TRBJ2-2	-	-	TRBV11-3	TGTGCCAGCAGCTTTACCTCCGGGGAGCTGTTTTTT	CASSFTSGELFF
TRBJ1-1	-	many	TRBV25-1	TGTGCCAGCAGTGATCACACCGAAGCTTTCTTT	CASSDHTEAFF
TRBJ2-7	-	-	TRBV5-1	TGCGCCAGCAGCCAGGAAGACAGGTACAATGAGCAGTACTTC	CASSQEDRYNEQYF
TRBJ1-1	TRBD1	many	TRBV7-2	TGTGCCAGCAGCTGGGACAGGGCTGGGACTGAAGCTTTCTTT	CASSWDRAGTEAFF
TRBJ1-2	TRBD1	-	TRBV30	TGTGCCTGGAGTGAAGGGACAGTGCCTAACTATGGCTACACCTTC	CAWSEGTVPNYGYTF